This T cell receptor beta chain was identified in a study of shared clonotypes between healthy human individuals. To note about this clone: Other DNA sequences in the same sample also yield this CDR3.

Germline trimming cut 3 bases from V and 4 bases from J; bases unmatched to any gene: 5. This CDR3 is built from 14 residues. The germline gives CDR1 SEHNR, CDR2 FQNEAQ (reference sequence). Selected positively for CCR7 and CD45RO-negative, naive CD8 cells excluded terminally differentiated effector memory CD45RA+ cells. Generated by immunoSEQ multiplex PCR, the TCRdb table keeps only in-frame clones and is missing some. The sample contains roughly 2 million clones, roughly 95% of which appear only once. The V call is TRBV7-9, the J call TRBJ2-7; 8 bases line up with TRBD1. This receptor was obtained from a man between 18 and 35 years old in good health. Sequenced: naive CD8+ T cells sorted from blood. CDR3 bases: TGTGCCAGCAGCTTGGGGACAGGCTATTACGAGCAGTACTTC. Protein: CASSLGTGYYEQYF.